These 19 T cell receptor beta chains came from one sample sequenced in a study of identical twins. TCRdb called the 5' RACE reads again in MiXCR, with one record for every CDR3 protein. This table has 500,000 or so distinct CDR3 sequences, approximately 15% appearing once. The data also belong to a second study, concerning yellow fever vaccine responses in identical twins.

The material sequenced was CD4+ T cells sorted from blood. The origin of the receptors is a woman between 18 and 29 years old in good health.

V is TRBV7-8 and J is TRBJ2-5; 8 bases align to TRBD1. CDR1 and CDR2 (germline): SGHVS, FQNEAQ. V was clipped by 5 bases and J by 4 bases; unmatched bases: 18. The CDR3 runs 18 residues. The CDR3 is CASSKGVREGQGGETQYF. Written as DNA, the CDR3 is TGTGCCAGCAGCAAAGGAGTCCGGGAAGGACAGGGTGGAGAGACCCAGTACTTC.

J is TRBJ2-7 and V is TRBV6-2 or TRBV6-3; 12 bases align to TRBD2. CDR3 length: 14 residues. V was clipped by 6 bases and J by 4 bases; unmatched bases: 4. The germline V gene encodes CDR1 MNHEY and CDR2 SVGEGT. The CDR3 region has the DNA TGTGCCAGCAGGACTAGCGGGGGAAGGTACGAGCAGTACTTC. Its translation is CASRTSGGRYEQYF.

The J gene is TRBJ2-1, the V gene TRBV6-5; D is uncertain. The germline V and J ends were trimmed by 2 bases and 14 bases, with 10 bases remaining between them. In germline, CDR1 is MNHEY, CDR2 SVGAGI. The CDR3 totals 11 residues. CDR3 loop: CASSYARFEFF. The CDR3 DNA sequence: TGTGCCAGCAGTTACGCCAGGTTTGAGTTCTTC.

This clonotype was counted many times. The rearrangement uses TRBV4-1 and TRBJ2-7; maybe TRBD1 (5 bases). Germline CDR1 MGHRA, CDR2 YSYEKL. V was cut by 1 base and J by 1 base, with 8 bases left in between. The CDR3 is made up of 14 amino acids. The CDR3 nucleotides are TGCGCCAGCAGCCAAGTCAGACAGTCCTACGAGCAGTACTTC. Protein product: CASSQVRQSYEQYF.

Here the CDR3 reads CASTRDRGRGGYTF. In nucleotides, the CDR3 is TGTGCCAGCACCCGGGACAGGGGGCGCGGTGGCTACACCTTC. The chain employs TRBV2 and TRBJ1-2, with 12 bases lining up with TRBD1. Germline loops: CDR1 SNHLY, CDR2 FYNNEI. The J segment lost 7 bases and the V segment lost 7 bases, leaving 7 bases of the junction unmatched. The CDR3 is 14 residues long.

The J gene is TRBJ1-1, the V gene TRBV29-1; D is uncertain. Trimming pared 5 bases from V and 5 bases from J, leaving 12 bases between. Germline CDR1 reads SQVTM; CDR2 reads ANQGSEA. CDR3 length equals 12 residues. The CDR3 reads CSVSPGLTEAFF. The CDR3 coding sequence is TGCAGCGTTAGTCCGGGTTTGACTGAAGCTTTCTTT.

V usage is TRBV6-1 and J usage is TRBJ2-2; 7 nucleotides match TRBD2. Per germline, CDR1 MNHNS and CDR2 SASEGT. The CDR3 loop spans 15 amino acids. Trimming took 6 bases from V and 4 from J; bases not matched to a gene: 8. CDR3 nucleotide sequence: TGTGCCAGCAGCCACGGGGCGGGAGTCACCGGGGAGCTGTTTTTT. Its protein is CASSHGAGVTGELFF.

The rearrangement joins TRBV28 to TRBJ2-7; 10 nucleotides align to TRBD2. The CDR3 has 16 amino acids. The trim removed 1 base at V and 2 bases at J, leaving 5 bases unmatched. Germline V CDR1 and CDR2: MDHEN, SYDVKM. CDR3 amino acids: CASSLSGLAGAYEQYF. The CDR3 nucleotides are TGTGCCAGCAGTTTATCTGGGCTAGCGGGGGCCTACGAGCAGTACTTC.

The genes are TRBV9 and TRBJ2-7; TRBD2 aligns across 11 bases. The CDR3 is made up of 15 amino acids. Germline values: CDR1 SGDLS, CDR2 YYNGEE. V was pared by 3 bases and J by 6 bases, with 8 bases of the junction left unmatched. The CDR3 bases are TGTGCCAGCAGCGCGACGACTAGCGGGACGGGCGAGCAGTACTTC. Its protein product is CASSATTSGTGEQYF. Drawing the rest from reference TRBV9 and TRBJ2-7, the complete variable domain is DSGVTQTPKHLITATGQRVTLRCSPRSGDLSVYWYQQSLDQGLQFLIQYYNGEERAKGNILERFSAQQFPDLHSELNLSSLELGDSALYFCASSATTSGTGEQYFGPGTRLTVT.

This clonotype was seen more than once but under ten times. The genes are TRBV5-8 and TRBJ2-7; 11 bases fit TRBD1. Trimming at V came to 4 bases and at J to 2 bases, leaving 2 bases not matched to a gene. From germline, CDR1 is SGHTS and CDR2 YDEGEE. The CDR3 contains 14 residues. CDR3: CASSRDRGTYEQYF. The CDR3 DNA reads as TGTGCCAGCAGCCGGGACAGGGGGACCTACGAGCAGTACTTC.

The V gene is TRBV4-2, the J gene TRBJ2-5; 7 positions agree with TRBD2. V lost 0 bases, J lost 7 bases, and 8 bases stayed unmatched. The germline CDR1 and CDR2 sequences are LGHNA and YNFKEQ. The CDR3 is made up of 15 amino acids. The CDR3 reads CASSQEGGGPGTQYF. CDR3 coding DNA: TGTGCCAGCAGCCAAGAGGGGGGGGGTCCAGGGACCCAGTACTTC.

This clonotype turned up a few times. The chain has TRBV20-1 and TRBJ2-1; TRBD1 might be the D (5 bases). Trimming cost V 0 bases and J 6 bases, with 21 bases left between them. CDR3 length: 17 amino acids. Germline assignment: CDR1 DFQATT and CDR2 SNEGSKA (reference sequence). The CDR3 sequence is CSARDLVLPGNTNEQFF. The CDR3 DNA follows: TGCAGTGCTAGAGACCTGGTTCTGCCAGGGAATACCAATGAGCAGTTCTTC.

This sequence joins TRBV21-1 and TRBJ2-1; the table's D call, TRBD2, was not checked against the DNA. TRBV21-1 is a pseudogene segment. The CDR3 totals 15 residues. Here the CDR3 DNA reads TGTGCCAGCAACCCGGAGAGCGGGGTATACAATGAGCAGTTCTTC. This gives the protein CASNPESGVYNEQFF.

This sequence joins TRBV28 and TRBJ2-7, with a tentative D call TRBD1 (6 bases). This CDR3 is 15 amino acids long. Trimming removed 6 bases at V and 2 bases at J, with 17 bases between. The germline V gene encodes CDR1 MDHEN and CDR2 SYDVKM. DNA for the CDR3: TGTGCCAGCAGCCCGGGAACAGGGCTTACCTACGAGCAGTACTTC. Translation gives CASSPGTGLTYEQYF.

V gene TRBV5-1 combines with J gene TRBJ2-3; D gene ambiguous. V gave up 4 bases and J gave up 13 bases, with 16 bases separating them. From germline, CDR1 is SGHRS and CDR2 YFSETQ. This CDR3 is 12 amino acids long. The CDR3 nucleotides read TGCGCCAGCAGCCCCGAAGTGGGGTTTAAGTATTTT. It is translated as CASSPEVGFKYF.

This chain uses TRBV7-9 with TRBJ2-5; tentatively, D is TRBD1 or TRBD2 (7 bases each). This CDR3 has 16 amino acids. V gave up 5 bases and J gave up 3 bases, with 19 bases separating them. The germline V gene has CDR1 SEHNR and CDR2 FQNEAQ (reference sequence). As DNA, the CDR3 is TGTGCCAGCAGCCGGGGGGACAGCGGAGGGAAAGAGACCCAGTACTTC. Translating it yields CASSRGDSGGKETQYF.

On this clonotype: At one end, the junction sequence differs from germline, possibly due to a read error. The V and J genes are TRBV5-1 and TRBJ1-2; 7 bases are shared with TRBD1. The CDR3 is 15 residues long. The germline gives CDR1 SGHRS, CDR2 YFSETQ. For the CDR3, the DNA is TGCGCCAGCAGTTTGGACGGACAGGCCGCCTATGGCTACACCTTC. It is translated as CASSLDGQAAYGYTF.

This chain uses TRBV7-2 with TRBJ2-7, with D perhaps given as TRBD1 or TRBD2 (5 bases each). Looked up from germline, CDR1 is SGHTA and CDR2 is FQGNSA. Trimming removed 4 bases from V and 2 bases from J, with 21 bases in between. This CDR3 contains 17 residues. This CDR3 is CASSYPRPGTATYEQYF. The CDR3 DNA reads TGTGCCAGCAGCTATCCCCGCCCCGGGACGGCTACCTACGAGCAGTACTTC.

This chain connects TRBV28 to TRBJ2-1, with 11 bases aligning to TRBD2. Germline lookup yields CDR1 MDHEN and CDR2 SYDVKM. This CDR3 has 15 amino acids. V shed 5 bases and J 6 bases; nucleotides not matched to a gene: 6. CDR3 sequence reads: CASSNLLAGVNEQFF. The CDR3 bases are TGTGCCAGCAGTAACCTACTAGCGGGGGTCAATGAGCAGTTCTTC.